This is a list of T cell receptor beta chains from one sample in a study of CD8+ T cells in alopecia areata. Libraries were prepared by immunoSEQ multiplex PCR; TCRdb keeps only in-frame clonotypes and omits some of them. The sample has 25,000 or so clones, approximately 52% seen once. Sample: NKG2D-high CD8+ T cells sorted from blood. The origin of the receptors is a human donor with alopecia areata. Each CDR3 is given with its conserved first and last residue. A D gene is named only where the DNA matches it firmly. Size values are once, few and many counts, or a class for expanded clones, and some rows have none.

length: 16; J: TRBJ2-7; D: TRBD2; V: TRBV5-4; size: .; DNA: TGTGCCAGCAGCTTGTGGGCTAGCGGGATCGCAAACGAGCAGTACTTC; CDR3: CASSLWASGIANEQYF
length: 17; J: TRBJ2-5; D: TRBD2; V: TRBV5-1; size: .; DNA: TGCGCCAGCAGCTTGAACGGGAGAGCGGGAGGGCAAGAGACCCAGTACTTC; CDR3: CASSLNGRAGGQETQYF
length: 13; J: TRBJ2-1; D: .; V: TRBV15; size: .; DNA: TGTGCCACCAGCAGGAGCGGTTACAATGAGCAGTTCTTC; CDR3: CATSRSGYNEQFF
length: 15; J: TRBJ2-1; D: .; V: TRBV11-1; size: .; DNA: TGTGCCAGCAGCTTTAGGCCTCCTCCCTACAATGAGCAGTTCTTC; CDR3: CASSFRPPPYNEQFF
length: 14; J: TRBJ1-2; D: .; V: TRBV28; size: medium-sized; DNA: TGTGCCAGCAGTTTATTCGCAGGGGCGGTTGGCTACACCTTC; CDR3: CASSLFAGAVGYTF
length: 15; J: TRBJ2-7; D: .; V: TRBV27; size: .; DNA: TGTGCCAGCAGTTTATCGCCAGGGGGGGTCGGCGAGCAGTACTTC; CDR3: CASSLSPGGVGEQYF
length: 14; J: TRBJ1-1; D: .; V: TRBV6-5; size: .; DNA: TGTGCCAGCAGTTACGTAGGGGGGAACACTGAAGCTTTCTTT; CDR3: CASSYVGGNTEAFF
length: 16; J: TRBJ2-1; D: TRBD2; V: TRBV6-5; size: .; DNA: TGTGCCAGCAGTTACTCGATTAGCGGGAGCGACAATGAGCAGTTCTTC; CDR3: CASSYSISGSDNEQFF
length: 18; J: TRBJ2-7; D: TRBD2; V: TRBV4-1; size: few; DNA: TGCGCCAGCAGCCAAGTAGTGACTAGCGGCTTCAGATCCTACGAGCAGTACTTC; CDR3: CASSQVVTSGFRSYEQYF
length: 14; J: TRBJ1-1; D: TRBD1; V: TRBV29-1; size: .; DNA: TGCAGCGTTGAATTGGGACAGGGAGGAACTGAAGCTTTCTTT; CDR3: CSVELGQGGTEAFF
length: 11; J: TRBJ1-2; D: .; V: TRBV21-1; size: few; DNA: TGTGCCAGCAGCCCCGGGTATGGCTACACCTTC; CDR3: CASSPGYGYTF
length: 14; J: TRBJ2-2; D: .; V: TRBV29-1; size: few; DNA: TGCAGCGTTGGATTTAGGGCAAGGGCCGGGGAGCTGTTTTTT; CDR3: CSVGFRARAGELFF
length: 14; J: TRBJ1-1; D: .; V: TRBV27; size: .; DNA: TGTGCCAGCAGTCGTGGACAAGAAAACACTGAAGCTTTCTTT; CDR3: CASSRGQENTEAFF
length: 15; J: TRBJ1-3; D: TRBD1; V: TRBV27; size: .; DNA: TGTGCCAGCAGTCCCGGGACAGGGTTTGGAAACACCATATATTTT; CDR3: CASSPGTGFGNTIYF
length: 13; J: TRBJ2-1; D: TRBD1; V: TRBV13; size: .; DNA: TGTGCCAGCAGAGGGACAGGGAGCCATGAGCAGTTCTTC; CDR3: CASRGTGSHEQFF
length: 15; J: TRBJ1-5; D: .; V: TRBV4-1; size: .; DNA: TGCGCCAGCAGCCAAGGGGAGGGTGACAATCAGCCCCAGCATTTT; CDR3: CASSQGEGDNQPQHF
length: 17; J: TRBJ2-4; D: TRBD2; V: TRBV7-9; size: .; DNA: TGTGCCAGCAGCTTAGCACCTAGCGGGAGAGCCAAAAACATTCAGTACTTC; CDR3: CASSLAPSGRAKNIQYF
length: 14; J: TRBJ1-5; D: .; V: TRBV6-5; size: .; DNA: TGTGCCAGCAGTGACCGGGACACCAATCAGCCCCAGCATTTT; CDR3: CASSDRDTNQPQHF
length: 12; J: TRBJ2-3; D: .; V: TRBV27; size: .; DNA: TGTGCCAGCAGTACCGACACAGATACGCAGTATTTT; CDR3: CASSTDTDTQYF
length: 17; J: TRBJ2-1; D: .; V: TRBV2; size: .; DNA: TGTGCCAGCATGGGACAGGGCACGGGAGGGCCCGCCAATGAGCAGTTCTTC; CDR3: CASMGQGTGGPANEQFF
length: 13; J: TRBJ2-6; D: .; V: TRBV18; size: .; DNA: TGTGCCAGCTCAAACCTTTGGGCCAACGTCCTGACTTTC; CDR3: CASSNLWANVLTF
length: 15; J: TRBJ1-4; D: .; V: TRBV6-5; size: .; DNA: TGTGCCAGCAGTTATTCAGACTCACCCCGAGAAAAACTGTTTTTT; CDR3: CASSYSDSPREKLFF
length: 18; J: TRBJ2-2; D: .; V: TRBV2; size: once; DNA: TGTGCCAGCAGTGCAGTTTATAGCCAACCTACAAACACCGGGGAGCTGTTTTTT; CDR3: CASSAVYSQPTNTGELFF
length: 14; J: TRBJ2-2; D: .; V: TRBV5-1; size: once; DNA: TGCGCCAGCAGCTTGCCAGCAGGAACCGGGGAGCTGTTTTTT; CDR3: CASSLPAGTGELFF
length: 13; J: TRBJ1-2; D: TRBD1; V: TRBV28; size: few; DNA: TGTGCCAGCAGTCCAACAGGGGGCTATGGCTACACCTTC; CDR3: CASSPTGGYGYTF
length: 11; J: TRBJ2-7; D: TRBD2; V: TRBV27; size: .; DNA: TGTGCCAGCAGTTTCCGTGCGGGGGAGTACTTC; CDR3: CASSFRAGEYF
length: 15; J: TRBJ1-1; D: .; V: TRBV9; size: .; DNA: TGTGCCAGCAGCGTGAACAGGGCCGGTGGCACTGAAGCTTTCTTT; CDR3: CASSVNRAGGTEAFF
length: 11; J: TRBJ2-7; D: .; V: TRBV2; size: few; DNA: TGTGCCAGCACCCTCGGGTACGAGCAGTACTTC; CDR3: CASTLGYEQYF
length: 12; J: TRBJ1-1; D: .; V: TRBV19; size: few; DNA: TGTGCCAGTAGTATCTCTGGGAATGAAGCTTTCTTT; CDR3: CASSISGNEAFF
length: 16; J: TRBJ2-1; D: .; V: TRBV27; size: .; DNA: .; CDR3: CASSHRSAGAQFFGFF
length: 11; J: TRBJ2-1; D: .; V: TRBV4-1; size: .; DNA: TGCGCCAGCAGCCAAGGAACTCAGCAGTTCTTC; CDR3: CASSQGTQQFF
length: 15; J: TRBJ2-7; D: TRBD2; V: TRBV27; size: once; DNA: TGTGCCAGCAGCTTAGCGGGAGGGCCGAGGTACGAGCAGTACTTC; CDR3: CASSLAGGPRYEQYF
length: 14; J: TRBJ2-5; D: .; V: TRBV7-6; size: .; DNA: TGTGCCAGCAGCTCAGGGGTAGGGGGGGAGACCCAGTACTTC; CDR3: CASSSGVGGETQYF
length: 15; J: TRBJ2-1; D: TRBD2; V: TRBV7-3; size: .; DNA: TGTGCCAGCAGCTTGACCGGGACTACTCACAATGAGCAGTTCTTC; CDR3: CASSLTGTTHNEQFF
length: 15; J: TRBJ2-1; D: .; V: TRBV4-2; size: .; DNA: TGTGCCAGCAGCGATGGGGAGTCCTCCTACAATGAGCAGTTCTTC; CDR3: CASSDGESSYNEQFF
length: 15; J: TRBJ1-5; D: .; V: TRBV15; size: once; DNA: TGTGCCACCAGCAGAGATCGAGGAACGAATCAGCCCCAGCATTTT; CDR3: CATSRDRGTNQPQHF
length: 13; J: TRBJ1-1; D: TRBD1; V: TRBV27; size: .; DNA: TGTGCCAGCAGCAGAAGGGGGCTCTCTGAAGCTTTCTTT; CDR3: CASSRRGLSEAFF
length: 13; J: TRBJ2-7; D: TRBD2; V: TRBV10-2; size: .; DNA: TGCGCCAGCAGTAGCGGGGTCCGAATCGAGCAGTACTTC; CDR3: CASSSGVRIEQYF
length: 15; J: TRBJ2-5; D: TRBD2; V: TRBV7-9; size: .; DNA: TGTGCCAGCAGCTTACTACTAGCGGGGCAAGAGACCCAGTACTTC; CDR3: CASSLLLAGQETQYF
length: 14; J: TRBJ1-1; D: .; V: TRBV6-6; size: few; DNA: TGTGCCAGCAGTACTGCAAGTATGAACACTGAAGCTTTCTTT; CDR3: CASSTASMNTEAFF
length: 16; J: TRBJ2-3; D: .; V: TRBV28; size: .; DNA: TGTGCCAGCAGTCCAGGACAAGTTACTAGCACAGATACGCAGTATTTT; CDR3: CASSPGQVTSTDTQYF
length: 14; J: TRBJ2-7; D: .; V: TRBV18; size: .; DNA: TGTGCCAGCTCTCCCGGGCTGAACTCCTACGAGCAGTACTTC; CDR3: CASSPGLNSYEQYF
length: 14; J: TRBJ1-2; D: .; V: TRBV5-1; size: .; DNA: TGCGCCAGCAGCTTTGGGCTGATTAACTATGGCTACACCTTC; CDR3: CASSFGLINYGYTF
length: 16; J: TRBJ2-1; D: .; V: TRBV5-4; size: .; DNA: TGTGCCAGCAGCCCTCAAACAGGGAGCTCCTACAATGAGCAGTTCTTC; CDR3: CASSPQTGSSYNEQFF